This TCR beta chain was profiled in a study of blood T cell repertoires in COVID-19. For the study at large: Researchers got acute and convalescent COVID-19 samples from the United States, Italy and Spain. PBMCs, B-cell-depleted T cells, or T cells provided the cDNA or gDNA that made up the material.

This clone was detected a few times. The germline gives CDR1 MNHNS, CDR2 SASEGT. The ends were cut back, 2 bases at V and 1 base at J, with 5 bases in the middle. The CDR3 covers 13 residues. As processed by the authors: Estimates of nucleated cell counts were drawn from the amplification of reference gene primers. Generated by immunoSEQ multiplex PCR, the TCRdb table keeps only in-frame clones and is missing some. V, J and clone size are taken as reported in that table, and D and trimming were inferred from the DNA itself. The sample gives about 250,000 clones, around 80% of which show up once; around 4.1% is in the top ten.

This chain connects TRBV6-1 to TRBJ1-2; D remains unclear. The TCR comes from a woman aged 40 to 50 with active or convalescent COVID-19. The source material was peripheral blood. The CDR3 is CASSEQYNYGYTF. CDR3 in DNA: TGTGCCAGCAGTGAACAGTATAACTATGGCTACACCTTC.